This T cell receptor (beta chain) was observed in a study of blood T cells in healthy people across ages. Together with a sample-barcoded 5' primer, a J-beta primer mix was included in a second PCR lasting about 6 to 11 cycles. A template-switch adaptor that had 12 random nucleotides put a tag on each cDNA molecule. Each CDR3 protein is one row after TCRdb ran MiXCR on the 5' RACE reads. The sample gives about 720,000 distinct CDR3 sequences, approximately 22% of which show up once; under 25% is in the top ten. The V end was cut by 5 bases, the J end by 2 bases, with 10 bases between. This CDR3 has 14 amino acids. Germline loops: CDR1 SGHNT, CDR2 YENEEA. Study outcomes and limitations: Both higher diversity and more naive CD4+ cells marked long-lived donors when set against aged donors. Getting older went along with TCR beta diversity per million T cells dropping roughly linearly.

This clonotype was observed a few times. Its target is unknown. The sample taken for sequencing was blood. The sequence was obtained from a man between 65 and 79 years old in good health. The rearrangement joins TRBV11-3 to TRBJ2-1; possible D gene TRBD2, 5 bases. The CDR3 coding sequence is TGTGCCAGCAGCCCGGGGAGCACCTACAATGAGCAGTTCTTC. Protein: CASSPGSTYNEQFF.